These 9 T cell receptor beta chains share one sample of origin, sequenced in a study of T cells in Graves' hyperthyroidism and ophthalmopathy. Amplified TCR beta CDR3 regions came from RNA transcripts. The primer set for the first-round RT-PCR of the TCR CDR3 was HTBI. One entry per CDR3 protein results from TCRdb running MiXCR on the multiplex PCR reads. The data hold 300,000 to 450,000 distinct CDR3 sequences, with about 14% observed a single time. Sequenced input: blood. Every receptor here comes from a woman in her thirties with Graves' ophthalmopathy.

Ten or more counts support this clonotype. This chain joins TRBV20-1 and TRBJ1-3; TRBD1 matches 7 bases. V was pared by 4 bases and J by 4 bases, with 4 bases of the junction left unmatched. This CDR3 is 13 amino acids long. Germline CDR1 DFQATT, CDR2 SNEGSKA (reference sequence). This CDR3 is CSAITGAGNTIYF. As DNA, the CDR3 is TGCAGTGCTATCACAGGGGCCGGAAACACCATATATTTT.

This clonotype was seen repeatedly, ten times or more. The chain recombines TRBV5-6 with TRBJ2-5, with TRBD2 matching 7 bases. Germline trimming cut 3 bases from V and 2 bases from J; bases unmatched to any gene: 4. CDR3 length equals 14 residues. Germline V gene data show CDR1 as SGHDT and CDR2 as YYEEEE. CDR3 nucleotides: TGTGCCAGCAGCTATTGGGGGGGACAAGAGACCCAGTACTTC. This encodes CASSYWGGQETQYF.

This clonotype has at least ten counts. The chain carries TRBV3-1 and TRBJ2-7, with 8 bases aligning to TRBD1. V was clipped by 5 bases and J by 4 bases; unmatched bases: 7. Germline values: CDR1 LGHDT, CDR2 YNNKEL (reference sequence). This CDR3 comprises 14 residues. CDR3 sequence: CASSDGQGAYEQYF. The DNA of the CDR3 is TGTGCCAGCAGCGACGGACAGGGTGCGTACGAGCAGTACTTC.

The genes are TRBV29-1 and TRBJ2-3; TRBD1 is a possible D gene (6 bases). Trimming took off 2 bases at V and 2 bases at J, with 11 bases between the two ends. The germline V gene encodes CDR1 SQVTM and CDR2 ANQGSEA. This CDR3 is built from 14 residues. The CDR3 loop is CSVETGTLTDTQYF. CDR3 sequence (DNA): TGCAGCGTTGAAACAGGGACCCTCACAGATACGCAGTATTTT.

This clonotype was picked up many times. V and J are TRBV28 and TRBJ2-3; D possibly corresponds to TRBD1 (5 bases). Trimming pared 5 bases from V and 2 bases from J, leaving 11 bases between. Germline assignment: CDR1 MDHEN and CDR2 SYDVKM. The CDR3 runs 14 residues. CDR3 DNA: TGTGCCAGCAGTGCCGACAGATACACAGATACGCAGTATTTT. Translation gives CASSADRYTDTQYF.

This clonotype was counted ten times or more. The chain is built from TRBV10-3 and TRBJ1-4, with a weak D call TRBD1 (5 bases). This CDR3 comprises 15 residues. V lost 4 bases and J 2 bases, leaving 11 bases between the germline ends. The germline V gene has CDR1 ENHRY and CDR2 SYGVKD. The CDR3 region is CAISAGLTTNEKLFF. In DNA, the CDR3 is TGTGCCATCAGTGCAGGGTTAACGACTAATGAAAAACTGTTTTTT.

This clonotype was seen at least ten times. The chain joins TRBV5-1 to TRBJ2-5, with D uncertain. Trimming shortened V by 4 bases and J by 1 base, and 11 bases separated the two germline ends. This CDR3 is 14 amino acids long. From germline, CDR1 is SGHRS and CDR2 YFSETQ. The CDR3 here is CASSLRSTQETQYF. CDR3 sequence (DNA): TGCGCCAGCAGCCTAAGGAGTACCCAAGAGACCCAGTACTTC.

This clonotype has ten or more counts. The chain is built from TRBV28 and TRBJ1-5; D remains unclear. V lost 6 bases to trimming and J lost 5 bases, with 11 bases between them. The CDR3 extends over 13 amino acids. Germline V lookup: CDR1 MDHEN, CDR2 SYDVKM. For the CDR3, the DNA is TGTGCCAGCAGGCTGTTAGGGTATCAGCCCCAGCATTTT. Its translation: CASRLLGYQPQHF.

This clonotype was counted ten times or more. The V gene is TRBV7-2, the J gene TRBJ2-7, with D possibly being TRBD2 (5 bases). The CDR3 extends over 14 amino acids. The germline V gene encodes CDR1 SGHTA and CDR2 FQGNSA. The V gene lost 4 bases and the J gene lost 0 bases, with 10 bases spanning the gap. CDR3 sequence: CASSSDYFSYEQYF. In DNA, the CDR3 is TGTGCCAGCAGCTCCGACTATTTCTCCTACGAGCAGTACTTC.